This T cell receptor beta chain was identified during a study of T-cell reconstitution after alpha-beta-depleted transplantation in children. The CDR3 contains 16 residues. V dropped 3 bases and J dropped 5 bases, with 14 bases sitting between them. Germline V gene data show CDR1 as KGHSH and CDR2 as LQKENI. Unique molecular identifiers were used in preparing the TCRbeta library. TCRdb reprocessed the PCR reads with MiXCR, giving one entry per CDR3 protein. The sample yields some 200,000 distinct CDR3 sequences, less than 8% seen once. This TCR derives from a human donor who donated a stem cell graft to a child with Wiskott-Aldrich syndrome. The chain recombines TRBV18 with TRBJ1-6; tentative D call: TRBD1 (6 bases). This specimen consisted of PBMCs from the stem cell graft donor, obtained from the stem cell graft. CDR3 region: CASSPTTGHNNSPLHF. The CDR3 coding sequence is TGTGCCAGCTCACCGACAACGGGACATAATAATTCACCCCTCCACTTT.